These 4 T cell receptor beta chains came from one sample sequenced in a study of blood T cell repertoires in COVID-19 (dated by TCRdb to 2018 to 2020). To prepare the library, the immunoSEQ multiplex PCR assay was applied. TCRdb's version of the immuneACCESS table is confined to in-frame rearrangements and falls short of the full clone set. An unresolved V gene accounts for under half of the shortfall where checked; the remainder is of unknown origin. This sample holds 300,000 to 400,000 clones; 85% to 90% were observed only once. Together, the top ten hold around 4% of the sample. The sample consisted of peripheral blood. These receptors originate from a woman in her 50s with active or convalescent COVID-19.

The CDR3: CAIRGRGRGNTIYF. In DNA form, the CDR3 reads TGTGCCATCAGGGGCAGGGGTAGGGGAAACACCATATATTTT. The chain is built from TRBV10-3 and TRBJ1-3, with D maybe TRBD1 (6 bases). The V and J ends lost 6 bases and 4 bases respectively, with 13 bases between them. Germline CDR1 reads ENHRY; CDR2 reads SYGVKD. The CDR3 loop spans 14 amino acids.

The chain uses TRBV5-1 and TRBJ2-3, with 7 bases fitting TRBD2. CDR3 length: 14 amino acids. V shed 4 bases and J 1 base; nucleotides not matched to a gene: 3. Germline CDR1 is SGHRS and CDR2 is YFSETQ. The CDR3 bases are TGCGCCAGCAGCGCCGGACTAGGCACAGATACGCAGTATTTT. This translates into CASSAGLGTDTQYF.

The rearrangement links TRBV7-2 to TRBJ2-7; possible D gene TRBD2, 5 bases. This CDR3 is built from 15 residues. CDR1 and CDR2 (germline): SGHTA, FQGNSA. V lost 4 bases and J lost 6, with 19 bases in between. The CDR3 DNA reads TGTGCCAGCAGCTCCTCTAGGGTTGGTAGCGTCGAGCAGTACTTC. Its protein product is CASSSSRVGSVEQYF.

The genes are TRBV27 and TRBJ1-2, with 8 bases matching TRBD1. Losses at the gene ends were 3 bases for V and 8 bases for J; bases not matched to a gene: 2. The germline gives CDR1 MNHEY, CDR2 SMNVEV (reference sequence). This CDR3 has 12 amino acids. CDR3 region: CASSFPGGGYTF. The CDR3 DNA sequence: TGTGCCAGCAGTTTCCCAGGGGGCGGCTACACCTTC.